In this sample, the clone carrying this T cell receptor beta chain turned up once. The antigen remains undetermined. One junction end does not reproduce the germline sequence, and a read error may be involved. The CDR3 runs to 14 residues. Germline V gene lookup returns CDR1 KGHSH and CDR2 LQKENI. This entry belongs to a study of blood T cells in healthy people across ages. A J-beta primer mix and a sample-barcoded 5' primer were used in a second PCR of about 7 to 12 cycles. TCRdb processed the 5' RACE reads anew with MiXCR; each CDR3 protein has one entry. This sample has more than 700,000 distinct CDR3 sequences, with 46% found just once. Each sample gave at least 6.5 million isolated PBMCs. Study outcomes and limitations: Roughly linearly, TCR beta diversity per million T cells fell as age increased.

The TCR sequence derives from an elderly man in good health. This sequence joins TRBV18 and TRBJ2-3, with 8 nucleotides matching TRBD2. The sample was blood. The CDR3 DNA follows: TGTGCCAGCTCACCGACTAGCGTTTCAGATACGCTGTATTTT. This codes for CASSPTSVSDTLYF. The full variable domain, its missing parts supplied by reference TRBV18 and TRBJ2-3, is NAGVMQNPRHLVRRRGQEARLRCSPMKGHSHVYWYRQLPEEGLKFMVYLQKENIIDESGMPKERFSAEFPKEGPSILRIQQVVRGDSAAYFCASSPTSVSDTLYFGPGTRLTVL.